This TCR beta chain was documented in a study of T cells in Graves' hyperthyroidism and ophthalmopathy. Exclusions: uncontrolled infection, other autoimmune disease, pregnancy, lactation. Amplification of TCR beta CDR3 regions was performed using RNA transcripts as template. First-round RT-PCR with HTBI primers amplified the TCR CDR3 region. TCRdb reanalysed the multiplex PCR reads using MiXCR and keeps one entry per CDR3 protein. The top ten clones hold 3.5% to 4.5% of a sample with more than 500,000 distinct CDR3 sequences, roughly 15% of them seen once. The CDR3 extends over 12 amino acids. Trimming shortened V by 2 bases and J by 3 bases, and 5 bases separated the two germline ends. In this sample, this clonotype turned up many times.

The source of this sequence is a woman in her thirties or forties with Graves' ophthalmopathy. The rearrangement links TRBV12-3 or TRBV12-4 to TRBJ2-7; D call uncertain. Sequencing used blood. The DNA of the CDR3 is TGTGCCAGCAGTTTATTCAGCTACGAGCAGTACTTC. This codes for CASSLFSYEQYF.